The T cell receptor beta chain under discussion was sequenced for a study of T cells in Graves' hyperthyroidism and ophthalmopathy. The CDR3 sequence is 13 residues long. Trimming pared 4 bases from V and 3 bases from J, leaving 9 bases between. Study outcomes and limitations: Most thyroid clonotypes expanded above 0.001 were also detected in blood.

Using RNA transcripts as the source, TCR beta CDR3 regions were amplified. First-round RT-PCR targeting the TCR CDR3 was performed with the HTBI primer set. TCRdb processed the multiplex PCR reads anew with MiXCR; each CDR3 protein has one entry. The sample has around 340,000 distinct CDR3 sequences, more than 11% seen once; the top ten hold 20% to 25%. This clonotype was found a few times. Its specificity is not known. No progression to ophthalmopathy during 18 months of follow-up defined stable disease. Diagnosis of hyperthyroidism was new in patients aged 18 to 65, and its duration was under 2 months.

The chain carries TRBV12-3 or TRBV12-4 and TRBJ1-1; the D gene is possibly TRBD1 (6 bases). The TCR sequence derives from a woman aged 25-40 years with Graves' hyperthyroidism. The source material was blood. The CDR3 protein is CASSYREDTEAFF. The DNA for the CDR3 is TGTGCCAGCAGTTACAGGGAGGACACTGAAGCTTTCTTT.